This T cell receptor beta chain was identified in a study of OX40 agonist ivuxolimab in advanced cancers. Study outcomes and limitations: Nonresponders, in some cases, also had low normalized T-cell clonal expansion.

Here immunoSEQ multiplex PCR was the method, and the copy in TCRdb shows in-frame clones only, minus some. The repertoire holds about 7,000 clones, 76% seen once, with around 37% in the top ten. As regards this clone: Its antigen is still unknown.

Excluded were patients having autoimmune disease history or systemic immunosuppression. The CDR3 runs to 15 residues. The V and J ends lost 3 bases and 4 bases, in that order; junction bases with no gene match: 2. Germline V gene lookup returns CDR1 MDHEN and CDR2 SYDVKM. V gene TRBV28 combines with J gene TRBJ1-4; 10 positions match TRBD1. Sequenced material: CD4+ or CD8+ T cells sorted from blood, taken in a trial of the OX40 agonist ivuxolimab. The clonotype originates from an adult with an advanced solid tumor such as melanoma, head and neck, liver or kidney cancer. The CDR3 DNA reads TGTGCCAGCAGTTTCCGGGACAGGGGTAATGAAAAACTGTTTTTT. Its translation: CASSFRDRGNEKLFF.